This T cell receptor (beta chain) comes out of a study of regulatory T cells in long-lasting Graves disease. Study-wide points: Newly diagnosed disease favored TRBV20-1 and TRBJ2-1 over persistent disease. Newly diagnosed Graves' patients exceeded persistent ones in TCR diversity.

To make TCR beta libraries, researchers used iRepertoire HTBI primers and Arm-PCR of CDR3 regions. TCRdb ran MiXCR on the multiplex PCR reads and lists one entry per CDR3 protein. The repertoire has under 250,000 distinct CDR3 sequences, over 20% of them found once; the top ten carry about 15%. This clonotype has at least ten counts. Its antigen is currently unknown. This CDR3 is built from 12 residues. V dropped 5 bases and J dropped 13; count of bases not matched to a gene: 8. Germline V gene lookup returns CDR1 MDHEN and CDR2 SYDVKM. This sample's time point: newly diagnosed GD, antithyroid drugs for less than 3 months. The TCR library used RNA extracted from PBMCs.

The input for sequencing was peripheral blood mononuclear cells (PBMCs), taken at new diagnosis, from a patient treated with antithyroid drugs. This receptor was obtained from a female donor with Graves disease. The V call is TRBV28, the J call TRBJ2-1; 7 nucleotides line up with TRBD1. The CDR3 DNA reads TGTGCCAGCAGTCTCCGGGACAGCCTACAGTTCTTC. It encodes CASSLRDSLQFF.